The present TCR beta chain was sequenced within a study of OX40 agonist ivuxolimab in advanced cancers. Study details: The treatment was a fully human IgG2 OX40 agonist, ivuxolimab.

Here immunoSEQ multiplex PCR was the method, and the copy in TCRdb shows in-frame clones only, minus some. The table includes more than 50,000 clones, about 94% detected once. This CDR3 has 14 amino acids. V lost 4 bases to trimming and J lost 4 bases; unmatched junction nucleotides: 7. Germline V gene data show CDR1 as SGDLS and CDR2 as YYNGEE. The TCR sequence derives from an adult with an advanced solid tumor such as melanoma, head and neck, liver or kidney cancer. This sequence joins TRBV9 and TRBJ2-7; 8 nucleotides agree with TRBD2. Here the sequenced sample was CD4+ or CD8+ T cells sorted from blood, taken in a trial of the OX40 agonist ivuxolimab. The CDR3 loop reads CASSPGGGIYEQYF. The CDR3 coding sequence is TGTGCCAGCAGCCCCGGGGGGGGAATTTACGAGCAGTACTTC.